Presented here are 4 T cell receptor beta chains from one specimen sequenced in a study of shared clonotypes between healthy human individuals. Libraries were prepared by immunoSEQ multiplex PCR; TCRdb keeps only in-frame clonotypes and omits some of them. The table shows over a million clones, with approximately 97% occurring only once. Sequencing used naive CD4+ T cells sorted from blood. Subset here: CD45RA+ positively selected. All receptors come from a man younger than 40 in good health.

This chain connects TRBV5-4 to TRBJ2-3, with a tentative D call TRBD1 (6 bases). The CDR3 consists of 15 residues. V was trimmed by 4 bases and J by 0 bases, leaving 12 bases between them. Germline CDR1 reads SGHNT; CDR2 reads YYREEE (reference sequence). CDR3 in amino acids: CASSPDSTSTDTQYF. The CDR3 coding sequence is TGTGCCAGCAGCCCGGACAGCACTAGCACAGATACGCAGTATTTT. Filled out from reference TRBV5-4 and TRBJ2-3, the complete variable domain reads ETGVTQSPTHLIKTRGQQVTLRCSSQSGHNTVSWYQQALGQGPQFIFQYYREEENGRGNFPPRFSGLQFPNYSSELNVNALELDDSALYLCASSPDSTSTDTQYFGPGTRLTVL.

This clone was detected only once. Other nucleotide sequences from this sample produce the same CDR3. The CDR3 protein is CASSLEVNYEQYF. Written as DNA, the CDR3 is TGCGCCAGCAGCTTGGAAGTCAACTACGAGCAGTACTTC. The chain carries TRBV5-1 and TRBJ2-7; no firm D call. V was pared by 0 bases and J by 3 bases, with 7 bases between. Germline V gene lookup returns CDR1 SGHRS and CDR2 YFSETQ. There are 13 residues in the CDR3.

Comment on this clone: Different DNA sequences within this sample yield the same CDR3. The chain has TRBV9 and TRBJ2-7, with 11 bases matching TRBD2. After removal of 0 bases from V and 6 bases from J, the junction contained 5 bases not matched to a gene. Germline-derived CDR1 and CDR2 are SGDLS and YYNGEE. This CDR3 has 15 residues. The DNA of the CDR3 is TGTGCCAGCAGCGTAGGTACTAGCGGGAGTAGCGAGCAGTACTTC. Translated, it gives CASSVGTSGSSEQYF.

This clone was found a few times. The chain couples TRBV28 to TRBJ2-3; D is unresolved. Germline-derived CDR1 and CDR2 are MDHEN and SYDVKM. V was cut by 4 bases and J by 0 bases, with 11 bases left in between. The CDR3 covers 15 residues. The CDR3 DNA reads TGTGCCAGCAGTTCCGGCCACCTAAGCACAGATACGCAGTATTTT. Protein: CASSSGHLSTDTQYF.